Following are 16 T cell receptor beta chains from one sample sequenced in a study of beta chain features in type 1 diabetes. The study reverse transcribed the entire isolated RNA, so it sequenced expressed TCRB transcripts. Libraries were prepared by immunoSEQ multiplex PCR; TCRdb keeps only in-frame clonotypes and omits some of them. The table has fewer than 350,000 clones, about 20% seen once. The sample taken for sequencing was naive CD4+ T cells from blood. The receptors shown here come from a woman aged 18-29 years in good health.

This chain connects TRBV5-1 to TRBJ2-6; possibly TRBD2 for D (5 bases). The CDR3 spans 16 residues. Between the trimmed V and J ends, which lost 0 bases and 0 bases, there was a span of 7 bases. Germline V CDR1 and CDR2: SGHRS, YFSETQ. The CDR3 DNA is TGCGCCAGCAGCTTGGGGACTGACTCTGGGGCCAACGTCCTGACTTTC. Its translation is CASSLGTDSGANVLTF.

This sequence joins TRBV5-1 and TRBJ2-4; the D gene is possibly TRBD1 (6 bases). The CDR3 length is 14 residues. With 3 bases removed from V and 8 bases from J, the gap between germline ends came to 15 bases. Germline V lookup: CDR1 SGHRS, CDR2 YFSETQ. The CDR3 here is CASSSRETGDIQYF. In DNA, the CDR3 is TGCGCCAGCAGCTCCCGTGAGACAGGAGACATTCAGTACTTC.

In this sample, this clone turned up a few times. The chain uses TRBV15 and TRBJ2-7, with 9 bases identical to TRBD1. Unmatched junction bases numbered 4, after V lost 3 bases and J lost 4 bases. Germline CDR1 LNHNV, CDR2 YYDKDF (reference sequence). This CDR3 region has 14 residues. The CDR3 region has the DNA TGTGCCACCAGCAGGGGGGACAGGGTATACGAGCAGTACTTC. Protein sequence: CATSRGDRVYEQYF.

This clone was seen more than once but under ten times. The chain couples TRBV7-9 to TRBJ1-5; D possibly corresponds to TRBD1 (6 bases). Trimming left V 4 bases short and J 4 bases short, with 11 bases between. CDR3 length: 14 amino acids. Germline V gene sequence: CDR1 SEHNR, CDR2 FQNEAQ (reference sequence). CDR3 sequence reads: CASSSRTVNQPQHF. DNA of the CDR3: TGTGCCAGCAGCTCGAGGACAGTTAATCAGCCCCAGCATTTT.

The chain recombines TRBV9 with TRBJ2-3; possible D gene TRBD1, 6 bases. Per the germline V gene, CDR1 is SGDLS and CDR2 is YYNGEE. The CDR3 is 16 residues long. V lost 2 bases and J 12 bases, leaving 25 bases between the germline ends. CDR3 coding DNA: TGTGCCAGCAGCGTCGATCCACAGGGTTCACAATATATTCAGTATTTT. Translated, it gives CASSVDPQGSQYIQYF.

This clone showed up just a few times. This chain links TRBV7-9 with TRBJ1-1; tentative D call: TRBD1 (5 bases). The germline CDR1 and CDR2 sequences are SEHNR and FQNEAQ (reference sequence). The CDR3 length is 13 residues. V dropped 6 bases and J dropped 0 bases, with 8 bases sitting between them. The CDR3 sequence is CASSQGMNTEAFF. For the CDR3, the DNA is TGTGCCAGCAGTCAGGGCATGAACACTGAAGCTTTCTTT.

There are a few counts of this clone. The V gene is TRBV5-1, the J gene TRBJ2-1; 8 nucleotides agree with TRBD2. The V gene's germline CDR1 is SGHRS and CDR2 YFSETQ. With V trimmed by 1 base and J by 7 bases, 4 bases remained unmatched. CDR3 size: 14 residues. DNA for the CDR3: TGCGCCAGCAGCTTGCAACTAGCGGAGAATGAGCAGTTCTTC. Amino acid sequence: CASSLQLAENEQFF.

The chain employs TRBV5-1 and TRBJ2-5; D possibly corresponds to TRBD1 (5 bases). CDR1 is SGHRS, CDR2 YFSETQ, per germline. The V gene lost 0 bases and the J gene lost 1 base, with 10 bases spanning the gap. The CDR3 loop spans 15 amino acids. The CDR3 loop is CASSLDTGTQETQYF. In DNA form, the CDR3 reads TGCGCCAGCAGCTTGGATACAGGCACCCAAGAGACCCAGTACTTC.

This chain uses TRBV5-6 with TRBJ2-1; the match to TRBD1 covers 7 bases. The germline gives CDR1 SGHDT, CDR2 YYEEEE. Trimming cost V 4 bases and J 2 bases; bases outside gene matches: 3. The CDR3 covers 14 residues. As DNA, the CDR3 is TGTGCCAGCAGCCCAGGGGGTCCCTACAATGAGCAGTTCTTC. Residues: CASSPGGPYNEQFF.

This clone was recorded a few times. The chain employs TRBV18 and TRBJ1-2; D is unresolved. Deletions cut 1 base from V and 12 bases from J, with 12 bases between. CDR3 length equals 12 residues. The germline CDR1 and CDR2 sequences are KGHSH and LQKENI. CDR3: CASSPLSGYHTF. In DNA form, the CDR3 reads TGTGCCAGCTCACCACTCTCAGGTTACCACACCTTC.

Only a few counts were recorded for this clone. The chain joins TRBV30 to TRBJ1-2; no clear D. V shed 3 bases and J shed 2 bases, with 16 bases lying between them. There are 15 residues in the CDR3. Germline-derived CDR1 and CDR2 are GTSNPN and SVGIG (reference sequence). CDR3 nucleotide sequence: TGTGCCTGGAGACCGACATCCACCCCCAACTATGGCTACACCTTC. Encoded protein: CAWRPTSTPNYGYTF.

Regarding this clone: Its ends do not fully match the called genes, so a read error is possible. DNA for the CDR3: TGCAGTGCTATCGACCGGGACAGGGCCCCTTTT. This translates into CSAIDRDRAPF. The chain recombines TRBV20-1 with TRBJ1-1; TRBD1 aligns across 9 bases. There are 11 residues in the CDR3. Germline values: CDR1 DFQATT, CDR2 SNEGSKA (reference sequence).

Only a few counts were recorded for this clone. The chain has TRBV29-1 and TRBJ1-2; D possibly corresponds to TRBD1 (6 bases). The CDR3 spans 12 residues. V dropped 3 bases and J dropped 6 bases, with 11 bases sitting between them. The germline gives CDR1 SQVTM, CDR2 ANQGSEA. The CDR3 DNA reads TGCAGCGTTGACGTGGGGGCAAATGGCTACACCTTC. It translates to CSVDVGANGYTF.

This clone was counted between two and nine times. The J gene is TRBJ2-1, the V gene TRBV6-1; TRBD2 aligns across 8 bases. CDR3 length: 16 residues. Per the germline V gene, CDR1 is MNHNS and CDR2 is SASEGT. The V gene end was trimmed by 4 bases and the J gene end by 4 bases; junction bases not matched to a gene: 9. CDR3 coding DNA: TGTGCCAGCAGTGGGGTGGGGACTAGTGGTTACAATGAGCAGTTCTTC. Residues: CASSGVGTSGYNEQFF.

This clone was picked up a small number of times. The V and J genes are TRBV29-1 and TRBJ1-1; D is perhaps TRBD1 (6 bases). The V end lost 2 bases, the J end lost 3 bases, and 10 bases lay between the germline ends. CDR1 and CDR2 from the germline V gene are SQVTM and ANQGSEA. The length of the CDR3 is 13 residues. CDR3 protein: CSVERGADTEAFF. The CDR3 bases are TGCAGCGTTGAACGGGGGGCCGACACTGAAGCTTTCTTT.

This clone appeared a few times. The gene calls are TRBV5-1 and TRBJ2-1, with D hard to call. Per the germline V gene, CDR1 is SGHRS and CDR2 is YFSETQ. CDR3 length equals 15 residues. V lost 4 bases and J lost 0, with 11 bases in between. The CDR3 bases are TGCGCCAGCAGCCCACAGACCTCCTCCTACAATGAGCAGTTCTTC. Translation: CASSPQTSSYNEQFF.